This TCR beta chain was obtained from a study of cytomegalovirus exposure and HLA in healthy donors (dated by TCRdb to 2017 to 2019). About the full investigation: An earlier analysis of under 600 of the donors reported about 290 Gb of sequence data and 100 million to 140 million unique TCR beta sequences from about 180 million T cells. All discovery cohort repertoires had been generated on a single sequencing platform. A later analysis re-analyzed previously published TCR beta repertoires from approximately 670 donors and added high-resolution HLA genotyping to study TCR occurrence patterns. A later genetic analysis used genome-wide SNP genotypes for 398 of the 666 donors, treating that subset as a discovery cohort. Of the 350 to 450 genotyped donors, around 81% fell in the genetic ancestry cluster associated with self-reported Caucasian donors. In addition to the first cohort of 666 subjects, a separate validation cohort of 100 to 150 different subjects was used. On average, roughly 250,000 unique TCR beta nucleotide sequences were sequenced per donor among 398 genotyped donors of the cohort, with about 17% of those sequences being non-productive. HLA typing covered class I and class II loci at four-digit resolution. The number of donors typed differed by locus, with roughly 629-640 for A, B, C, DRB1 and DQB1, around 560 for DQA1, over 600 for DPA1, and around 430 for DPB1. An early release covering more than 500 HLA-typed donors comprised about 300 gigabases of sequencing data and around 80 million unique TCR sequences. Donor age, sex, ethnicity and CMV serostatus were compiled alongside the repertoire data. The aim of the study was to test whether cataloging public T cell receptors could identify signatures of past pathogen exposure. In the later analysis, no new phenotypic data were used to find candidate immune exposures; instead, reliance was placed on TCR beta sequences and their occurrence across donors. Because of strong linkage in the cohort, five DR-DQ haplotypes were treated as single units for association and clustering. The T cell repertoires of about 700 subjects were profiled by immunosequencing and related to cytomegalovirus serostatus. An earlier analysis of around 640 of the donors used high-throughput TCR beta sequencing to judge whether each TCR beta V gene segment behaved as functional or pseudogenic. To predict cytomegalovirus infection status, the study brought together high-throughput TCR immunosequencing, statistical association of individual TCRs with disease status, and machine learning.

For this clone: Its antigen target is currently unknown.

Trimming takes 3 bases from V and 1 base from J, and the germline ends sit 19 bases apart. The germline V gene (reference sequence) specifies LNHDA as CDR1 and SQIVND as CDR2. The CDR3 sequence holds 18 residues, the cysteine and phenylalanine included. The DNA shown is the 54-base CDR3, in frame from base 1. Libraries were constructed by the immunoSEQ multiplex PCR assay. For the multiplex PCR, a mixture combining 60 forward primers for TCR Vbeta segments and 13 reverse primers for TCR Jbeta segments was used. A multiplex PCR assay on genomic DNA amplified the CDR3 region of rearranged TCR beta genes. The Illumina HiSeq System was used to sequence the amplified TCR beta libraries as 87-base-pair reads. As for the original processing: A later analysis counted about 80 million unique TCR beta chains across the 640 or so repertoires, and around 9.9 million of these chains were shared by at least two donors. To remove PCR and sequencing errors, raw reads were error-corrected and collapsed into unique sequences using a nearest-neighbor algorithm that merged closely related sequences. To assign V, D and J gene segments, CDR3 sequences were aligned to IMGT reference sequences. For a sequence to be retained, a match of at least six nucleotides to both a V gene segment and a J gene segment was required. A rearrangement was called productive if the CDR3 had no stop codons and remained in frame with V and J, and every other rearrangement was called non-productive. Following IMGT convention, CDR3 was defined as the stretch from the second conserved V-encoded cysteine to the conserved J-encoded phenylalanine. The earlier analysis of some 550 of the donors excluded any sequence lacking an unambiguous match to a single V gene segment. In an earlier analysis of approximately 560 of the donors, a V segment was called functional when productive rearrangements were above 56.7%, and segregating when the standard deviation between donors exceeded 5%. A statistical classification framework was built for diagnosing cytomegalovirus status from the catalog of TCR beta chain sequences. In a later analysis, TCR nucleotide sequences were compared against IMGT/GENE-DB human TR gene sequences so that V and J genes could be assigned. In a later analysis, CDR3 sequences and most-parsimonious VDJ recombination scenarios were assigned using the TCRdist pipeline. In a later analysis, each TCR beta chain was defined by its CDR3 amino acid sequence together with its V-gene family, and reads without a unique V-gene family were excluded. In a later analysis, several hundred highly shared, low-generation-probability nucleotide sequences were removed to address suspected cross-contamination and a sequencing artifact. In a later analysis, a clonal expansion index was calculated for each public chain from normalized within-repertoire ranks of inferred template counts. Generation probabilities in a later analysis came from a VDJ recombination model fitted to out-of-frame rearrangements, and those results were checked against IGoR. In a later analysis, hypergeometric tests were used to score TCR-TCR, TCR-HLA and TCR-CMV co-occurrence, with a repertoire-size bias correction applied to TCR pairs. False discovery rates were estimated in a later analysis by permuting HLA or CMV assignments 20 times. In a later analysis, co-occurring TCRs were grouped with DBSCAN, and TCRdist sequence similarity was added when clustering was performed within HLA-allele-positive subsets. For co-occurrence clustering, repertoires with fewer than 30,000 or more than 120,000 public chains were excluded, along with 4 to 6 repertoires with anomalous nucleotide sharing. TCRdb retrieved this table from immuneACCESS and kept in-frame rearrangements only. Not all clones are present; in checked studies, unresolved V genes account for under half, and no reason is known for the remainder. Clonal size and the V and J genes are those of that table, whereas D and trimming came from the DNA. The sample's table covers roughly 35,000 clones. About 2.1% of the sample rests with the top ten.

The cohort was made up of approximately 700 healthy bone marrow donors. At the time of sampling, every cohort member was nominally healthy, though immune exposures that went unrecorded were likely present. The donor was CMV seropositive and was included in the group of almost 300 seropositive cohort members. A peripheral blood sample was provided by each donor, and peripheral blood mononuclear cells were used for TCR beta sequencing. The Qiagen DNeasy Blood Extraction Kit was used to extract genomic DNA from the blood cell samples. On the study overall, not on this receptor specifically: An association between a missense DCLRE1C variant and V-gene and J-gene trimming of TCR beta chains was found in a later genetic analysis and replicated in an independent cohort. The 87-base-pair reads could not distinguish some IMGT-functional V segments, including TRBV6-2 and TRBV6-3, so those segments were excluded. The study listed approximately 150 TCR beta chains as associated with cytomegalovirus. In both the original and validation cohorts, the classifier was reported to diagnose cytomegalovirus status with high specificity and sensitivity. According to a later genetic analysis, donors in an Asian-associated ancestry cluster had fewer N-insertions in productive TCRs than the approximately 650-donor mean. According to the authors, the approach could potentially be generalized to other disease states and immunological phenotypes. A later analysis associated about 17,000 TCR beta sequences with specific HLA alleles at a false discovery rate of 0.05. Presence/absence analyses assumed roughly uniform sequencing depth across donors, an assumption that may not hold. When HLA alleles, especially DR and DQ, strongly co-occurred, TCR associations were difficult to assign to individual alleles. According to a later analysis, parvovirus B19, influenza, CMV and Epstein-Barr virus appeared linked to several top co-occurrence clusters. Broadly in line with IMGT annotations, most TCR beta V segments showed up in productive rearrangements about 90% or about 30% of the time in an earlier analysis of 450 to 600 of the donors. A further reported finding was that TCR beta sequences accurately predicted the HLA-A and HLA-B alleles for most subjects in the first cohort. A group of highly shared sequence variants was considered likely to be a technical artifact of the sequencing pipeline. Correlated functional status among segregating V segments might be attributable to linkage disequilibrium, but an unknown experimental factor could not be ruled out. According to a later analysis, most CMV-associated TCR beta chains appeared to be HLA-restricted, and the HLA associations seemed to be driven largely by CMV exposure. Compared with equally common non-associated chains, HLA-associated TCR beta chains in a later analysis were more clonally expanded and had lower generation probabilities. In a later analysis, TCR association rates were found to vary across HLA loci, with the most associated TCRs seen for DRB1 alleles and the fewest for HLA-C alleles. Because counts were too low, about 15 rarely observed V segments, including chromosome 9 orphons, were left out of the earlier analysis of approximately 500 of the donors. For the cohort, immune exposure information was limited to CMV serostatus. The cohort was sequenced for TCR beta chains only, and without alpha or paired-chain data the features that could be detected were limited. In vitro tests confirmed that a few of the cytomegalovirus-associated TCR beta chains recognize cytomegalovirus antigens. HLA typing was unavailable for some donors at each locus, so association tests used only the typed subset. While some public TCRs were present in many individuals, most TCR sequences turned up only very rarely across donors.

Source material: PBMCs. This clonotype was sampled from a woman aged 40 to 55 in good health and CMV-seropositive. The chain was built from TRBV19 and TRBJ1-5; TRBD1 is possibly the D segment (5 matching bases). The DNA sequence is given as TGTGCCAGTAGTATGCCCGGGCAGGGAACACGGAGCAATCAGCCCCAGCATTTT. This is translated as CASSMPGQGTRSNQPQHF. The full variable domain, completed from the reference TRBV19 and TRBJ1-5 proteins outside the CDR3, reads DGGITQSPKYLFRKEGQNVTLSCEQNLNHDAMYWYRQDPGQGLRLIYYSQIVNDFQKGDIAEGYSVSREKKESFPLTVTSAQKNPTAFYLCASSMPGQGTRSNQPQHFGDGTRLSIL.